This is a list of T cell receptor beta chains from one sample in a study of OX40 agonist ivuxolimab in advanced cancers. Only in-frame clones appear in the TCRdb table, and some are missing; sequencing was by immunoSEQ multiplex PCR. Of roughly 53,000 clones detected, 75% to 90% appear once; the ten largest clones hold roughly 54%. Sequences were derived from CD4+ or CD8+ T cells sorted from blood, sampled in a trial of the OX40 agonist ivuxolimab. All receptors derive from an adult with an advanced solid tumor such as melanoma, head and neck, liver or kidney cancer. Both conserved end residues are part of each CDR3. The D gene is left open where the match is weak. The size field is filled for only some rows; it gives once, few, many or a size class.

d_call: TRBD1; v_call: TRBV29-1; clone_size: -; j_call: TRBJ1-2; cdr3_nt: TGCAGCGTGAAGGGACAGGGGGCTCATGGCTACACCTTC; cdr3_aa: CSVKGQGAHGYTF
d_call: -; v_call: TRBV28; clone_size: -; j_call: TRBJ2-5; cdr3_nt: TGTGCCAGCAGTTTAAGTGGGGGCGAGGAGACCCAGTACTTC; cdr3_aa: CASSLSGGEETQYF
d_call: -; v_call: TRBV11-2; clone_size: -; j_call: TRBJ2-7; cdr3_nt: TGTGCCAGCAGCTCATCTTCTGGGGGGTACGAGCAGTACTTC; cdr3_aa: CASSSSSGGYEQYF
d_call: TRBD2; v_call: TRBV5-1; clone_size: few; j_call: TRBJ2-7; cdr3_nt: TGCGCCAGCAGCTTAGGGACTAGCGGGATCAATTACGAGCAGTACTTC; cdr3_aa: CASSLGTSGINYEQYF
d_call: -; v_call: TRBV5-1; clone_size: -; j_call: TRBJ2-5; cdr3_nt: TGCGCCAGCAGCCCGGTTCGCCAAGAGACCCAGTACTTC; cdr3_aa: CASSPVRQETQYF
d_call: TRBD1; v_call: TRBV7-2; clone_size: -; j_call: TRBJ2-7; cdr3_nt: TGTGCCAGCAGCCCGGACAGGGGAAGAGAGCAGTACTTC; cdr3_aa: CASSPDRGREQYF
d_call: -; v_call: TRBV27; clone_size: -; j_call: TRBJ1-2; cdr3_nt: TGTGCCAGCAGTCGGCTCCAGGGAGCTAACTATGGCTACACCTTC; cdr3_aa: CASSRLQGANYGYTF
d_call: TRBD2; v_call: TRBV4-3; clone_size: -; j_call: TRBJ2-5; cdr3_nt: TGCGCCAGCAGCCAAGAGATAAGCGGGGGGGAGACCCAGTACTTC; cdr3_aa: CASSQEISGGETQYF
d_call: -; v_call: TRBV4-2; clone_size: -; j_call: TRBJ1-5; cdr3_nt: TGTGCCAGCAGCCAAGATGGGTTCCAGCCCCAGCATTTT; cdr3_aa: CASSQDGFQPQHF
d_call: -; v_call: TRBV18; clone_size: once; j_call: TRBJ2-7; cdr3_nt: TGTGCCAGCTCCACCAGTCACGAGCAGTACTTC; cdr3_aa: CASSTSHEQYF
d_call: TRBD1; v_call: TRBV7-3; clone_size: -; j_call: TRBJ1-2; cdr3_nt: TGTGCCAGCAGCTTACAGGGGGGCTATGGCTACACCTTC; cdr3_aa: CASSLQGGYGYTF
d_call: TRBD1; v_call: TRBV18; clone_size: -; j_call: TRBJ2-7; cdr3_nt: TGTGCCAGCTCACCACCGGTGGGACAGTCTTCCTACGAGCAGTACTTC; cdr3_aa: CASSPPVGQSSYEQYF
d_call: TRBD1; v_call: TRBV7-3; clone_size: -; j_call: TRBJ2-3; cdr3_nt: TGTGCCAGCAGCTTCACGGGACAGGGCACAGATACGCAGTATTTT; cdr3_aa: CASSFTGQGTDTQYF
d_call: TRBD1; v_call: TRBV29-1; clone_size: -; j_call: TRBJ2-7; cdr3_nt: TGCAGCGTTGCTTTCACAGGGGCCTACGAGCAGTACTTC; cdr3_aa: CSVAFTGAYEQYF
d_call: -; v_call: TRBV10-3; clone_size: -; j_call: TRBJ1-2; cdr3_nt: TGTGCCATCAGTGAAAAGACTACTAACTATGGCTACACCTTC; cdr3_aa: CAISEKTTNYGYTF
d_call: -; v_call: TRBV6-1; clone_size: -; j_call: TRBJ2-5; cdr3_nt: TGTGCCAGCCTTTCGGAGCCCCAAGAGACCCAGTACTTC; cdr3_aa: CASLSEPQETQYF
d_call: TRBD2; v_call: TRBV11-3; clone_size: -; j_call: TRBJ2-2; cdr3_nt: TGTGCCAGCAGCTTTACGGGGGGACTAGCGGGAGGTCGAACCGGGGAGCTGTTTTTT; cdr3_aa: CASSFTGGLAGGRTGELFF
d_call: -; v_call: TRBV6-1; clone_size: -; j_call: TRBJ1-4; cdr3_nt: TGTGCCAGCAGTGAAGGGTATTATGCAACTAATGAAAAACTGTTTTTT; cdr3_aa: CASSEGYYATNEKLFF
d_call: -; v_call: TRBV6-1; clone_size: -; j_call: TRBJ1-5; cdr3_nt: TGTGCCAGCAGGGCAGTTCGAGGCGATCAGCCCCAGCATTTT; cdr3_aa: CASRAVRGDQPQHF
d_call: -; v_call: TRBV14; clone_size: -; j_call: TRBJ2-1; cdr3_nt: TGTGCCAGCAGCCAAGAAGGGGGCAATGAGCAGTTCTTC; cdr3_aa: CASSQEGGNEQFF
d_call: TRBD2; v_call: TRBV7-8; clone_size: -; j_call: TRBJ2-7; cdr3_nt: TGTGCCAGCAGCTTAGGGACTAGCGGGGGAGGTTACGAGCAGTACTTC; cdr3_aa: CASSLGTSGGGYEQYF
d_call: -; v_call: TRBV5-6; clone_size: -; j_call: TRBJ2-7; cdr3_nt: TGTGCCAGCAGCTTGGCTTCAGGAGCAACCTACGAGCAGTACTTC; cdr3_aa: CASSLASGATYEQYF
d_call: -; v_call: TRBV28; clone_size: -; j_call: TRBJ1-1; cdr3_nt: TGTGCCAGCACCCCTTCCAGGGGGAACACTGAAGCTTTCTTT; cdr3_aa: CASTPSRGNTEAFF
d_call: -; v_call: TRBV11-2; clone_size: once; j_call: TRBJ2-2; cdr3_nt: TGTGCCAGCAGCTTAGGAAGGGGGGGTACCGGGGAGCTGTTTTTT; cdr3_aa: CASSLGRGGTGELFF
d_call: -; v_call: TRBV27; clone_size: -; j_call: TRBJ2-7; cdr3_nt: TGTGCCAGCAGGGGAATGGCCTACGAGCAGTACTTC; cdr3_aa: CASRGMAYEQYF
d_call: -; v_call: TRBV7-9; clone_size: -; j_call: TRBJ1-1; cdr3_nt: TGTGCCAGCAGCGCCGACAGGATTGAAGCTTTCTTT; cdr3_aa: CASSADRIEAFF
d_call: -; v_call: TRBV28; clone_size: few; j_call: TRBJ2-7; cdr3_nt: TGTGCCAGCAGTTTCGAGGGGCACGAGCAGTACTTC; cdr3_aa: CASSFEGHEQYF
d_call: TRBD2; v_call: TRBV7-9; clone_size: -; j_call: TRBJ2-3; cdr3_nt: TGTGCCAGCAGCCTAAAACTAGCGCCGAGCACAGATACGCAGTATTTT; cdr3_aa: CASSLKLAPSTDTQYF
d_call: TRBD1; v_call: TRBV5-4; clone_size: -; j_call: TRBJ2-1; cdr3_nt: TGTGCCAGCAGCTTGGAGGGACAGGGTTTCAATGAGCAGTTCTTC; cdr3_aa: CASSLEGQGFNEQFF
d_call: TRBD2; v_call: TRBV13; clone_size: -; j_call: TRBJ2-3; cdr3_nt: TGTGCCAGCAGCAATGGGCTAGCGGGGGCAGATACGCAGTATTTT; cdr3_aa: CASSNGLAGADTQYF
d_call: -; v_call: TRBV10-2; clone_size: -; j_call: TRBJ2-5; cdr3_nt: TGCGCCAGCAGTGAGTCCGCGCGAAGTAGGACCCAGTACTTC; cdr3_aa: CASSESARSRTQYF
d_call: TRBD1; v_call: TRBV7-2; clone_size: few; j_call: TRBJ1-2; cdr3_nt: TGTGCCAGCAGGTCAGGGGGGTCCTTACGGGGCTATGGCTACACCTTC; cdr3_aa: CASRSGGSLRGYGYTF
d_call: TRBD1; v_call: TRBV2; clone_size: once; j_call: TRBJ1-1; cdr3_nt: TGTGCCAGCAGTCCGGCTAGGGACAGACCCACTGAAGCTTTCTTT; cdr3_aa: CASSPARDRPTEAFF
d_call: -; v_call: TRBV15; clone_size: -; j_call: TRBJ1-4; cdr3_nt: TGTGCCACCAGCAGAGAGGATGCAACTAATGAAAAACTGTTTTTT; cdr3_aa: CATSREDATNEKLFF
d_call: TRBD1; v_call: TRBV27; clone_size: -; j_call: TRBJ2-7; cdr3_nt: TGTGCCAGCAGTTCCGGGACAGGGATGGGGGAGCAGTACTTC; cdr3_aa: CASSSGTGMGEQYF
d_call: TRBD1; v_call: TRBV5-1; clone_size: few; j_call: TRBJ2-7; cdr3_nt: TGCGCCAGCAGTATTCCCGACCTAAACAGGGGCTTCTCCTACGAGCAGTACTTC; cdr3_aa: CASSIPDLNRGFSYEQYF
d_call: -; v_call: TRBV21-1; clone_size: -; j_call: TRBJ2-3; cdr3_nt: TGTGCCAGCAGCAAATCTATTTGGTGCTGTTCCCGAGTGAATACGCAGTATTTT; cdr3_aa: CASSKSIWCCSRVNTQYF
d_call: -; v_call: TRBV5-1; clone_size: -; j_call: TRBJ2-7; cdr3_nt: TGCGCCAGCAGCTTTAGGGCGGAAAGCTCCTACGAGCAGTACTTC; cdr3_aa: CASSFRAESSYEQYF
d_call: -; v_call: TRBV5-4; clone_size: -; j_call: TRBJ2-7; cdr3_nt: TGTGCCAGCAGCTTCTGGGGGCCCTCCTACGAGCAGTACTTC; cdr3_aa: CASSFWGPSYEQYF
d_call: -; v_call: TRBV14; clone_size: -; j_call: TRBJ2-7; cdr3_nt: TGTGCCAGCAGCCAGGGACTTATAAGGGAGCAGTACTTC; cdr3_aa: CASSQGLIREQYF
d_call: -; v_call: TRBV28; clone_size: -; j_call: TRBJ2-2; cdr3_nt: TGTGCCAGCTTCTCAGGGAACACCGGGGAGCTGTTTTTT; cdr3_aa: CASFSGNTGELFF
d_call: TRBD2; v_call: TRBV19; clone_size: -; j_call: TRBJ2-2; cdr3_nt: TGTGCCAGTAGTGCTCTCCCGGGGGGGTCGAAGGCCGGGGAGCTGTTTTTT; cdr3_aa: CASSALPGGSKAGELFF
d_call: -; v_call: TRBV14; clone_size: -; j_call: TRBJ2-3; cdr3_nt: TGTGCCAGCAGCCAAGATTATCAGCGGAACACAGATACGCAGTATTTT; cdr3_aa: CASSQDYQRNTDTQYF
d_call: TRBD1; v_call: TRBV30; clone_size: -; j_call: TRBJ2-1; cdr3_nt: TGTGCCTGGAGTGATTCCGGGACAGCCCATGTCAATGAGCAGTTCTTC; cdr3_aa: CAWSDSGTAHVNEQFF
d_call: -; v_call: TRBV20-1; clone_size: -; j_call: TRBJ2-7; cdr3_nt: TGCAGTGCTATGAGTGTGTTCGAGCAGTACTTC; cdr3_aa: CSAMSVFEQYF
d_call: -; v_call: TRBV19; clone_size: -; j_call: TRBJ2-6; cdr3_nt: TGTGCCAGTAGTATCATCGGGGCCAACGTCCTGACTTTC; cdr3_aa: CASSIIGANVLTF
d_call: -; v_call: TRBV4-2; clone_size: -; j_call: TRBJ1-5; cdr3_nt: TGTGCCAGCAGCCAAGAGGGAGGATTCAATCAGCCCCAGCATTTT; cdr3_aa: CASSQEGGFNQPQHF
d_call: TRBD2; v_call: TRBV5-1; clone_size: -; j_call: TRBJ2-2; cdr3_nt: TGCGCCAGCAGCTTCTTGGCGGGGGCGAACACCGGGGAGCTGTTTTTT; cdr3_aa: CASSFLAGANTGELFF